This is a list of T cell receptor beta chains from one sample in a study of control samples from healthy donors and cancer patients. Sequenced by immunoSEQ multiplex PCR; TCRdb stores in-frame clones only, minus some. The data contain 100,000 to 150,000 clones, around 87% of them seen just once; the ten biggest clones take up over 6.5%. The material sequenced was blood. The receptors stem from a man between 35 and 55 years old in good health. CDR3s include the opening cysteine and the closing phenylalanine or tryptophan. D genes are given only for firm matches.

TRBD1	TRBJ1-1	TRBV6-5	TGTGCCAGCAGCCCGGGACAGGTAATGAACACTGAAGCTTTCTTT	CASSPGQVMNTEAFF
NA	TRBJ1-2	TRBV5-4	TGTGCCAGCAGCTCTAACTATGGCTACACCTTC	CASSSNYGYTF
NA	TRBJ1-5	TRBV6-1	TGTGCCAGCAGTGAAGCGCACCTTTGGGGGGCGAGTAATCAGCCCCAGCATTTT	CASSEAHLWGASNQPQHF
NA	TRBJ1-6	TRBV7-9	TGTGCCAGCAGGCCCCAGGGTCTTGGATCACCCCTCCACTTT	CASRPQGLGSPLHF
NA	TRBJ2-1	TRBV29-1	TGCAGCGTCGCCGGCCCCGGGACTTATTACAATGAGCAGTTCTTC	CSVAGPGTYYNEQFF
NA	TRBJ1-5	TRBV6-5	TGTGCCAGCAGTTCGACAGTTAATAGCAATCAGCCCCAGCATTTT	CASSSTVNSNQPQHF
NA	TRBJ1-2	TRBV25-1	TGTGCCAGCAGTTGGACAGAAAACTATGGCTACACCTTC	CASSWTENYGYTF
TRBD1	TRBJ2-7	TRBV6-5	TGTGCCAGCAGTTACCCCGGGACAGGAAACACCTACGAGCAGTACTTC	CASSYPGTGNTYEQYF
NA	TRBJ1-5	TRBV7-2	TGTGCCAGCAGCTTAGGCCGTCGTGGGCCCCAGCATTTT	CASSLGRRGPQHF
TRBD2	TRBJ2-3	TRBV2	TGTGCCAGCAGTGGGGAGCGGGGGGTCACAGATACGCAGTATTTT	CASSGERGVTDTQYF
NA	TRBJ2-7	TRBV6-1	TGTGCCAGCAGTGAAGAGACTGGATCCTACGAGCAGTACTTC	CASSEETGSYEQYF
NA	TRBJ2-2	TRBV5-1	TGCGCCAGCAGCTTGGGGGACATATTAACCGGGGAGCTGTTTTTT	CASSLGDILTGELFF
NA	TRBJ2-3	TRBV10-1	TGCGCCAGCAGTGATGGACATTCAGATACGCAGTATTTT	CASSDGHSDTQYF
NA	TRBJ1-2	TRBV9	TGTGCCAGCAGCCCACTAGGGATTTTGGACTATGGCTACACCTTC	CASSPLGILDYGYTF
TRBD2	TRBJ2-5	TRBV7-2	TGTGCCAGCAGCTTAGAGCGGGGGGGCTGGGAGACCCAGTACTTC	CASSLERGGWETQYF
TRBD1	TRBJ1-2	TRBV4-3	TGCGCCAGCAGCCGCTCCCGGGACAGGATCTATGGCTACACCTTC	CASSRSRDRIYGYTF
TRBD1	TRBJ1-4	TRBV15	TGTGCCACCAGCGGCCCTGACAGGGTAACTAATGAAAAACTGTTTTTT	CATSGPDRVTNEKLFF
TRBD1	TRBJ1-2	TRBV27	TGTGCCAGCGGGACAGCGAATAACTATGGCTACACCTTC	CASGTANNYGYTF
NA	TRBJ2-5	TRBV24-1	TGTGCCACCAGTGATTCCCCCAAGGGCCCTAAGCGGGAGACCCAGTACTTC	CATSDSPKGPKRETQYF